Sequencing of this T cell receptor (beta chain) was carried out in a study of T cell responses to AZD1222 COVID-19 vaccine. Study context: Pooled in the analysis were second doses at about 4 or about 12 weeks. Findings and caveats of the study: Seropositive status at baseline applied to only six AZD1222 recipients. Across the whole spike, CD4 TCRs peaked at regions 160-218 and 743-854.

Produced via immunoSEQ multiplex PCR; TCRdb's table is partial and in-frame only. The sample has 150,000 to 200,000 clones; about nine tenths are singletons. Per the germline V gene, CDR1 is MNHEY and CDR2 is SVGAGI. V dropped 2 bases and J dropped 2; count of bases not matched to a gene: 0. This CDR3 region has 15 residues. As for this clone: Its antigen is as yet unknown.

The clonotype originates from an adult in good health. The sequences come from peripheral blood, collected on day 0 of AZD1222 vaccination. The J gene is TRBJ1-3, the V gene TRBV6-5; TRBD1 aligns across 10 bases. In nucleotides, the CDR3 is TGTGCCAGCAGTTACGACAGGGGGCCTGGAAACACCATATATTTT. This translates into CASSYDRGPGNTIYF.